This T cell receptor (beta chain) is from a study of CD8+CD57+ T cells in acquired aplastic anemia. The junction had 10 bases not matched to a gene; V was cut back by 3 bases and J by 5 bases. This CDR3 comprises 15 residues. Germline CDR1 DFQATT, CDR2 SNEGSKA (reference sequence). The template for TCR beta VDJ and CDR3 sequence profiling was genomic DNA. TCRdb recomputed calls from the reads with MiXCR, one row per CDR3 protein. The sample records about 200,000 distinct CDR3 sequences, 34% being singletons. This clonotype was recorded many times. This sequence joins TRBV20-1 and TRBJ2-3, with 8 nucleotides matching TRBD1. Sequencing was performed on sorted CD4+, CD8+, or CD8+CD57+ T cells (not recorded which) from PBMCs. The clonotype comes from a human donor in good health, serving as a control. The CDR3 loop reads CSASDPRGLEDTQYF. The CDR3 nucleotides are TGCAGTGCTAGTGACCCCAGGGGGCTAGAAGATACGCAGTATTTT.